This TCR beta chain was retrieved from a study of shared T cell receptors in the human thymus. Clones were sequenced by immunoSEQ multiplex PCR, and TCRdb holds only the in-frame ones, with some missing. The sample lists more than 550,000 clones, 70% to 90% occurring once. CDR1 is SEHNR and CDR2 is FQNEAQ in the germline V gene (reference sequence). The CDR3 sequence is 14 residues long. These same data were also listed under a study on human thymus T cells. That source notes: It was healthy Finnish infants having corrective surgery for congenital heart defects who were the donors.

The V and J genes are TRBV7-9 and TRBJ2-5; 7 bases are shared with TRBD1. Judging by the DNA end, TRBJ2-7 fits better; the J call may be wrong. The material sequenced was thymocytes. This TCR derives from a girl under three years old with a congenital heart defect. The CDR3 DNA is TGTGCCAGCGCCAGAAAGAGCCAGGGGGACGAGCAGTACTTC. Its translation is CASARKSQGDEQYF.